This TCR beta chain was recovered during a study of cytomegalovirus exposure and HLA in healthy donors. Overall study context: Early release data held 85 million to 95 million unique TCRs from HLA-typed donors.

There are 15 residues in the CDR3. V was cut by 0 bases and J by 3 bases, with 10 bases left in between. Germline CDR1 reads MNHNS; CDR2 reads SASEGT. Concerning this clone: Antigen: not known.

Sampled while nominally healthy, donors likely had unrecorded immune exposures. The PCR employed 60 Vbeta primers together with 13 Jbeta primers. The assay was immunoSEQ multiplex PCR, and TCRdb's table has in-frame clones only and misses some. The sample contains about 270,000 clones, roughly 70% of which appear only once. General study results and limits: Presence/absence analyses supposed approximately even sequencing depth among donors.

The sample consisted of PBMCs. V is TRBV6-1 and J is TRBJ2-3, with a possible D match to TRBD2 (5 bases). The sequence was collected from a female donor in good health and CMV-seronegative. The CDR3 sequence: CASSEAGVITDTQYF. CDR3 nucleotides: TGTGCCAGCAGTGAAGCGGGAGTGATTACAGATACGCAGTATTTT.